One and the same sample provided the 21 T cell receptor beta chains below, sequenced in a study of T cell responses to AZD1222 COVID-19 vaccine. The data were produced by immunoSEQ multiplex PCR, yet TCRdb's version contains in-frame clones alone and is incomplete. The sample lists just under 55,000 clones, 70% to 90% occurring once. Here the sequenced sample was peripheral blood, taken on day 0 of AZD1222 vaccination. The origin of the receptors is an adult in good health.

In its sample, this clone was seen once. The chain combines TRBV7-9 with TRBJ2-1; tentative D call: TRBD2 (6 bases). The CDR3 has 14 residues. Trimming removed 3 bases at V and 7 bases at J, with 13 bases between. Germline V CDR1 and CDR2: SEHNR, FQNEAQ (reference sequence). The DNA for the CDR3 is TGTGCCAGCAGCTTGGGAACTAGCTCGAATGAGCAGTTCTTC. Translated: CASSLGTSSNEQFF.

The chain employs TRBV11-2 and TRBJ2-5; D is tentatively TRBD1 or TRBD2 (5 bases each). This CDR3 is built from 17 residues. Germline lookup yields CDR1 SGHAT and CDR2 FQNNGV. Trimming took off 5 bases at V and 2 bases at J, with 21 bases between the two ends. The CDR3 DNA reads TGTGCCAGCAGCCACGGGACCCTCCCGAGGGCTCAAGAGACCCAGTACTTC. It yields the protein CASSHGTLPRAQETQYF.

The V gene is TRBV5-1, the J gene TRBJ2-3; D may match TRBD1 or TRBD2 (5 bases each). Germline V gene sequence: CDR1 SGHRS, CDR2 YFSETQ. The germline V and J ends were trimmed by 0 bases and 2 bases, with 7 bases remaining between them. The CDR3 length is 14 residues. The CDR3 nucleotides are TGCGCCAGCAGCTTGGAAGGGACCACAGATACGCAGTATTTT. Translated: CASSLEGTTDTQYF.

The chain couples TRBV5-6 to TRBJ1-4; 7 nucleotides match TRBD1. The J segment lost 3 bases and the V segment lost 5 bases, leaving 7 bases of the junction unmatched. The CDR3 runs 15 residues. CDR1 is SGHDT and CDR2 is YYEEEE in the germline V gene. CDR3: CASRLGTAANEKLFF. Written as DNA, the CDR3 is TGTGCCAGCAGACTCGGGACAGCCGCTAATGAAAAACTGTTTTTT.

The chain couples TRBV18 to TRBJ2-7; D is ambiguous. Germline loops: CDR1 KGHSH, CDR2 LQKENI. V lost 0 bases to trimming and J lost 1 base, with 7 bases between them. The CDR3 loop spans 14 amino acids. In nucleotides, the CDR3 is TGTGCCAGCTCACCACCGGATGAATCCTACGAGCAGTACTTC. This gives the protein CASSPPDESYEQYF.

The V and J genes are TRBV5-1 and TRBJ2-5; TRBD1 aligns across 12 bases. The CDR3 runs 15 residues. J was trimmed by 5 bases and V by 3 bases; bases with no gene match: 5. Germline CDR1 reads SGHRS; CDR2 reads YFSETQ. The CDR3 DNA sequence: TGCGCCAGCAGCTGGGGGACAGGGGGCGCGGAGACCCAGTACTTC. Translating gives CASSWGTGGAETQYF.

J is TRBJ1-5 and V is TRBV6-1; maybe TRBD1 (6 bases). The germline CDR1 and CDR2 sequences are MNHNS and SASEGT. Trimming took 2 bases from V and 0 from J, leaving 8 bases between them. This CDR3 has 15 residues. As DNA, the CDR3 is TGTGCCAGCAGTGAATGGGGGCATAGCAATCAGCCCCAGCATTTT. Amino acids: CASSEWGHSNQPQHF.

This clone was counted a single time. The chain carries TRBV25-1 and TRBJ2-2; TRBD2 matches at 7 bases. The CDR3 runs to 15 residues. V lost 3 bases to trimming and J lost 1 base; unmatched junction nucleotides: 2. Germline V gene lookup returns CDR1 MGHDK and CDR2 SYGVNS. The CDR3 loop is CASSDGTKNTGELFF. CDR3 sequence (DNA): TGTGCCAGCAGTGACGGGACTAAGAACACCGGGGAGCTGTTTTTT.

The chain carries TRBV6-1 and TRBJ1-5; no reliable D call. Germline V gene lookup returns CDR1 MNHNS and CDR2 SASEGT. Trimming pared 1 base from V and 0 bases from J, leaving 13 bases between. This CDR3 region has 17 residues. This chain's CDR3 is CASSEELPGFSNQPQHF. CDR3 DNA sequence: TGTGCCAGCAGTGAAGAGCTACCGGGGTTTAGCAATCAGCCCCAGCATTTT.

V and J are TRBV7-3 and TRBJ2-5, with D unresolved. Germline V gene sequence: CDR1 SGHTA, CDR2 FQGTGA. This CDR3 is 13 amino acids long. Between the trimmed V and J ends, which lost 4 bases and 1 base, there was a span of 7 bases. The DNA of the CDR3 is TGTGCCAGCAGCTCCGTACCCCAAGAGACCCAGTACTTC. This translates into CASSSVPQETQYF.

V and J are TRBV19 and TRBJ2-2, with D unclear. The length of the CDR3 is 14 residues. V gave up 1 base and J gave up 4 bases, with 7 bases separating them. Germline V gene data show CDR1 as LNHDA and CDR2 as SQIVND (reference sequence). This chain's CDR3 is CASSIGWGTGELFF. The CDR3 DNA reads TGTGCCAGTAGTATAGGTTGGGGCACCGGGGAGCTGTTTTTT.

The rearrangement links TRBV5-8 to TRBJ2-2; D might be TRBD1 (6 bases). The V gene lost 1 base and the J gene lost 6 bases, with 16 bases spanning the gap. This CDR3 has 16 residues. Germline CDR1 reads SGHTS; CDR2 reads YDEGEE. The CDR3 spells CASSLKDRFGAGELFF. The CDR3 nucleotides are TGTGCCAGCAGCTTGAAGGACAGATTCGGGGCCGGGGAGCTGTTTTTT.

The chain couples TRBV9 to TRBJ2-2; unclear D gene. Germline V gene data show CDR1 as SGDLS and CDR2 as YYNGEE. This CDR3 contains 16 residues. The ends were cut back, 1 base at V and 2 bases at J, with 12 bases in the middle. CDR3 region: CASSVLGSENTGELFF. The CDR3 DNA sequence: TGTGCCAGCAGCGTACTTGGCAGCGAAAACACCGGGGAGCTGTTTTTT.

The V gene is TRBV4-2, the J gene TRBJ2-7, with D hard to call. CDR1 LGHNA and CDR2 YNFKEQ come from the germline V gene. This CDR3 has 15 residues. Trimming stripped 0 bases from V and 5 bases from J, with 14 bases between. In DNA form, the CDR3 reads TGTGCCAGCAGCCAAGATCGAGATCCAGCCGACGAGCAGTACTTC. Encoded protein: CASSQDRDPADEQYF.

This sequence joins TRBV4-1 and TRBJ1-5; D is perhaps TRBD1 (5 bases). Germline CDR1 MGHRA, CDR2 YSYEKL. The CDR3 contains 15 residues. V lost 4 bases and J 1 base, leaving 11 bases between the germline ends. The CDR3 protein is CASSPGGGSNQPQHF. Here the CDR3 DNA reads TGCGCCAGCAGCCCGGGCGGGGGAAGCAATCAGCCCCAGCATTTT.

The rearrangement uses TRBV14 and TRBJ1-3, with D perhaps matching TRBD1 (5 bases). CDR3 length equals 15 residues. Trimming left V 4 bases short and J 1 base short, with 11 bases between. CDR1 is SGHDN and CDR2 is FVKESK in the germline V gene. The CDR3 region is CASSPQVGSGNTIYF. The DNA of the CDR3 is TGTGCCAGCAGCCCACAGGTTGGGTCTGGAAACACCATATATTTT.

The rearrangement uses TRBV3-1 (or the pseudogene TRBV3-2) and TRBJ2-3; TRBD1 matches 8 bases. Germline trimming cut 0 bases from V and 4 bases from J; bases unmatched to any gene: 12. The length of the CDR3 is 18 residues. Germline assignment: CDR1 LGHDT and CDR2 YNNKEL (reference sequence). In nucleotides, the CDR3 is TGTGCCAGCAGCCAAGACCCCCAGGGACAGGATGGGGCAGATACGCAGTATTTT. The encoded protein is CASSQDPQGQDGADTQYF.

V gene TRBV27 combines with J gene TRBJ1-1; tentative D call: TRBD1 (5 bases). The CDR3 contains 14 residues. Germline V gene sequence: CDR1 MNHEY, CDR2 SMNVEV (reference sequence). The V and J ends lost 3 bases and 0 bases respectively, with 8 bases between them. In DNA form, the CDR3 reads TGTGCCAGCAGTTTCGACAGTTTGAACACTGAAGCTTTCTTT. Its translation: CASSFDSLNTEAFF.

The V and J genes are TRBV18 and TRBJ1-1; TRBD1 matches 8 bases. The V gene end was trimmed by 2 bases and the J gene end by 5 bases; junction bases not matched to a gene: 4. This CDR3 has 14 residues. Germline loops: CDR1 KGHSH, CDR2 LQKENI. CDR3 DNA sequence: TGTGCCAGCTCACCAGTCAGGGGGCGAACTGAAGCTTTCTTT. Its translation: CASSPVRGRTEAFF.

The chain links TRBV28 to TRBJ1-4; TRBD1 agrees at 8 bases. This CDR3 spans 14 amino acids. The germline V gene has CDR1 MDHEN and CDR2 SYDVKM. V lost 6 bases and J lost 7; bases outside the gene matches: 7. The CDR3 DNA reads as TGTGCCAGCAGAGGACAGGGAAGGGGTGAAAAACTGTTTTTT. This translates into CASRGQGRGEKLFF. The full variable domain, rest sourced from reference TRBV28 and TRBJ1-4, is DVKVTQSSRYLVKRTGEKVFLECVQDMDHENMFWYRQDPGLGLRLIYFSYDVKMKEKGDIPEGYSVSREKKERFSLILESASTNQTSMYLCASRGQGRGEKLFFGSGTQLSVL.

CDR3 amino acids: CASVGQGAGGYTF. CDR3 in DNA: TGTGCCAGTGTCGGCCAGGGGGCGGGAGGCTACACCTTC. The chain recombines TRBV6-5 with TRBJ1-2; 8 nucleotides agree with TRBD1. Germline V gene lookup returns CDR1 MNHEY and CDR2 SVGAGI. Trimming cost V 9 bases and J 8 bases; bases outside gene matches: 11. CDR3 size: 13 residues.